This TCR beta chain originates from a study of T cells in Graves' hyperthyroidism and ophthalmopathy. On the study more broadly: Specimen type is peripheral blood, collected at initial diagnosis prior to any treatment. General study results and limits: By a 13 V-J model, ophthalmopathy was set apart from stable hyperthyroidism. Model-based prediction identified ophthalmopathy a median roughly 5.9 months prior to its onset.

Regions amplified from RNA transcripts were the TCR beta CDR3 regions. Initially, a first-round RT-PCR of the TCR CDR3 employed the HTBI primer set. TCRdb re-called the multiplex PCR reads through MiXCR, storing one row per CDR3 protein. The sample holds almost 600,000 distinct CDR3 sequences, 14% seen once. Germline loops: CDR1 MGHRA, CDR2 YSYEKL. Trimming cost V 3 bases and J 3 bases, with 12 bases left between them. The CDR3 runs 14 residues. Those patients with uncontrolled infection, other autoimmune disease, pregnancy or lactation were excluded. There are many counts of this clonotype. The antigen remains unidentified.

The TCR sequence derives from a woman aged 25 to 39 with Graves' hyperthyroidism that later progressed to Graves' ophthalmopathy. V and J are TRBV4-1 and TRBJ2-7; D remains ambiguous. Sample: blood. CDR3 region: CASSQDLTYYEQYF. CDR3 coding DNA: TGCGCCAGCAGCCAGGACCTGACATACTACGAGCAGTACTTC.